This T cell receptor (beta chain) was identified in a study of shared clonotypes between healthy human individuals. Overall study context: Donor ages ranged 18 to 49 years: a couple of women, a few men.

Germline-derived CDR1 and CDR2 are SGHTA and FQGTGA. The CDR3 is 16 residues long. Trimming at V came to 2 bases and at J to 3 bases, leaving 6 bases not matched to a gene. The sample holds one count of this clone. TCRdb's table, derived via immunoSEQ multiplex PCR, lists solely in-frame clones and lacks some. The sample lists approximately 2.5 million clones, more than 90% occurring once. This TCR was recovered from a man aged 18 to 35 in good health. This chain uses TRBV7-3 with TRBJ2-3; 9 positions agree with TRBD2. The sequencing sample was made of naive CD4+ T cells sorted from blood. Subset in this sample: CD45RA+ positively selected. CDR3 DNA: TGTGCCAGCAGCTTAGCTCAAGCGGGGGGTACAGATACGCAGTATTTT. This translates into CASSLAQAGGTDTQYF. The whole variable domain, remainder taken from reference TRBV7-3 and TRBJ2-3, is GAGVSQTPSNKVTEKGKYVELRCDPISGHTALYWYRQSLGQGPEFLIYFQGTGAADDSGLPNDRFFAVRPEGSVSTLKIQRTERGDSAVYLCASSLAQAGGTDTQYFGPGTRLTVL.